This TCR beta chain comes out of a study of CD8+ T cells in alopecia areata. Across the study: A regimen of oral tofacitinib, 5 to 10 mg twice daily, was given to treated patients.

Extracted from the samples, RNA was reverse transcribed into cDNA to serve as the sequencing template. The data were produced by immunoSEQ multiplex PCR, yet TCRdb's version contains in-frame clones alone and is incomplete. The data show fewer than 80,000 clones, about three fifths seen once. Punch biopsies of lesional scalp, plus peripheral blood, were taken from alopecia areata patients. The germline CDR1 and CDR2 sequences are SGDLS and YYNGEE. With 2 bases removed from V and 2 bases from J, the gap between germline ends came to 19 bases. The CDR3 sequence is 18 residues long. The sample in question was CD8+ T cells sorted from blood, obtained at week 0. This TCR derives from a human donor with alopecia areata. The V call is TRBV9, the J call TRBJ2-2; D may be TRBD1 or TRBD2 (5 bases each). This CDR3 reads CASSVTGDGFDNTGELFF. CDR3 sequence (DNA): TGTGCCAGCAGCGTGACTGGGGACGGTTTTGATAACACCGGGGAGCTGTTTTTT. The entire variable domain, with the rest obtained from reference TRBV9 and TRBJ2-2, is as follows: DSGVTQTPKHLITATGQRVTLRCSPRSGDLSVYWYQQSLDQGLQFLIQYYNGEERAKGNILERFSAQQFPDLHSELNLSSLELGDSALYFCASSVTGDGFDNTGELFFGEGSRLTVL.